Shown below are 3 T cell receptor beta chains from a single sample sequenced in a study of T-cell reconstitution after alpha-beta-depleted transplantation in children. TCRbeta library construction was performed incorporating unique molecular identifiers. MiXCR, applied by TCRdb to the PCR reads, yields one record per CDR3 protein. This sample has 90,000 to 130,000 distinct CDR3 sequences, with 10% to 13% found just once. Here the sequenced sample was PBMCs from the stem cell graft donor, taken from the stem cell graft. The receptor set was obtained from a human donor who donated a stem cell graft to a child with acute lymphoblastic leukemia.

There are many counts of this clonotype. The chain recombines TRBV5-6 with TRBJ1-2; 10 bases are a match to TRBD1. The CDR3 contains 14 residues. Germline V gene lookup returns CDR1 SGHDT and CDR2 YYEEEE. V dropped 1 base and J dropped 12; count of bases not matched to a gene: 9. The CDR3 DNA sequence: TGTGCCAGCAGCTTGATCCGAGGGGACAGGGGTCACACCTTC. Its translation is CASSLIRGDRGHTF.

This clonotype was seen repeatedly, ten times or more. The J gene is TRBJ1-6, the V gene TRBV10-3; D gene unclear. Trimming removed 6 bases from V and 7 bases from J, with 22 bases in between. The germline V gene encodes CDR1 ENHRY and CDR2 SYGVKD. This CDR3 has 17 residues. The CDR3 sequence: CAISSDLSSGGNSPLHF. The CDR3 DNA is TGTGCCATCAGCTCTGACTTATCATCCGGCGGGAATTCACCCCTCCACTTT.

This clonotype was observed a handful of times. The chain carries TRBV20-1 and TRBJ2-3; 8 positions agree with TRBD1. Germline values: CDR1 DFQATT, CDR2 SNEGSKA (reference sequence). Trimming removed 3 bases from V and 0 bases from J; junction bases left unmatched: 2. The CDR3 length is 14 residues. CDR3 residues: CSARRDRSTDTQYF. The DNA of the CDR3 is TGCAGTGCTAGGCGGGACAGGAGCACAGATACGCAGTATTTT.